This T cell receptor beta chain was identified in a study of cytomegalovirus exposure and HLA in healthy donors. As regards this clone: Its antigen is undetermined.

The study's findings and limits: About 87% or about 30% of the time was how often most TCR beta V segments were productive, according to an earlier analysis.

Trimming removed 0 bases from V and 10 bases from J, with 11 bases in between. Looked up from germline, CDR1 is MNHNS and CDR2 is SASEGT. The CDR3 is 13 amino acids. Use of 60 Vbeta and 13 Jbeta primers characterized the PCR. The repertoire was sequenced with immunoSEQ multiplex PCR; TCRdb's copy has only in-frame clones and lacks some. This sample carries under 300,000 clones, 81% of them seen once, and the ten largest clones take around 8.6%. The specimen sequenced was PBMCs. The sequence came from a woman aged 60 to 75 in good health and CMV-seropositive. The gene calls are TRBV6-1 and TRBJ2-3; TRBD2 is a possible D gene (7 bases). The CDR3 loop is CASSEARGGSQYF. The CDR3, as DNA: TGTGCCAGCAGTGAAGCGAGGGGGGGATCGCAGTATTTT.